This T cell receptor beta chain originates from a study of blood T cell repertoires in COVID-19. Study summary: The study drew acute and convalescent COVID-19 samples from the United States, Italy and Spain.

Using immunoSEQ multiplex PCR, the repertoire was profiled, and TCRdb retains in-frame clones only, with some absent. The table includes fewer than 250,000 clones, about four fifths detected once. Input material: peripheral blood. The receptor comes from a woman in her 70s with active or convalescent COVID-19.

The DNA of the CDR3 is TGTGCCAGCCACGATTTAGCGGGGTTTTACAATGAGCAGTTCTTC. It encodes CASHDLAGFYNEQFF. J is TRBJ2-1 and V is TRBV18; 8 positions agree with TRBD2. Germline V gene data show CDR1 as KGHSH and CDR2 as LQKENI. This CDR3 is 15 amino acids long. Trimming at V came to 8 bases and at J to 4 bases, leaving 10 bases not matched to a gene.